The entry below describes one T cell receptor beta chain. Germline trimming cut 5 bases from V and 4 bases from J; bases unmatched to any gene: 11. This CDR3 is built from 17 residues. The germline V gene encodes CDR1 SEHNR and CDR2 FQNEAQ (reference sequence). Sequencing used immunoSEQ multiplex PCR; TCRdb keeps in-frame clones, though not all of them. The sample shows 80,000 or so clones, more than 70% of them seen only once. The data are from a study of blood T cell repertoires in COVID-19. About the study: Samples representing acute and convalescent COVID-19 were sourced from the United States, Italy and Spain. Nucleic acid was either cDNA or gDNA, and it came from T cells, B-cell-depleted T cells, or PBMCs.

Sequences were obtained from peripheral blood. This receptor was identified in a man aged 45-65 years with acute or convalescent COVID-19. The rearrangement uses TRBV7-9 and TRBJ2-3; 11 nucleotides align to TRBD2. CDR3 in amino acids: CASSVFPGLAVPDTQYF. In nucleotides, the CDR3 is TGTGCCAGCAGCGTCTTCCCGGGACTAGCGGTCCCAGATACGCAGTATTTT.